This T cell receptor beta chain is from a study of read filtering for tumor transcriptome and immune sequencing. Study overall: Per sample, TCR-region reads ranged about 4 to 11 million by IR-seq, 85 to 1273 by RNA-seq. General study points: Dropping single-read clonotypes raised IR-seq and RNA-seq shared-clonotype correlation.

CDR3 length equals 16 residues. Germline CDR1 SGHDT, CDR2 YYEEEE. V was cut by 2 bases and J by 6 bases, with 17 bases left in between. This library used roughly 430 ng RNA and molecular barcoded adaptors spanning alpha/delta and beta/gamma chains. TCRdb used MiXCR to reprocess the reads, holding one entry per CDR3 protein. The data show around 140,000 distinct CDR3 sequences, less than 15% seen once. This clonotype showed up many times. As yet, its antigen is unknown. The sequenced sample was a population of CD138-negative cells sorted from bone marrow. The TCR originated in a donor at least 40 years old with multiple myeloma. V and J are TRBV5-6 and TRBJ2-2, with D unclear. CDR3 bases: TGTGCCAGCAGCTTACTTCTCCACCCTAACCCCGGGGAGCTGTTTTTT. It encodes CASSLLLHPNPGELFF. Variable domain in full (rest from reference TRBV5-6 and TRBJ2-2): DAGVTQSPTHLIKTRGQQVTLRCSPKSGHDTVSWYQQALGQGPQFIFQYYEEEERQRGNFPDRFSGHQFPNYSSELNVNALLLGDSALYLCASSLLLHPNPGELFFGEGSRLTVL.